These 19 T cell receptor beta chains were all obtained from the same sample, sequenced in a study of T-cell memory formation after mild COVID-19. TCRdb re-called the 5' RACE reads with MiXCR, one entry per CDR3 protein. Of approximately 450,000 distinct CDR3 sequences in the sample, approximately 18% were seen once. The sample was PBMCs or a T cell subset sorted from them (not recorded which). The receptors come from an adult woman who had mild COVID-19 (a few samples of this study predate the infection). Cell type and time point are not known.

The chain is built from TRBV24-1 and TRBJ2-1; the match to TRBD2 covers 10 bases. After removal of 4 bases from V and 3 bases from J, the junction contained 2 bases not matched to a gene. The germline V gene has CDR1 KGHDR and CDR2 SFDVKD. CDR3 size: 15 residues. In DNA, the CDR3 is TGTGCCACCAGTGACCTAGCGGGGGACTACAATGAGCAGTTCTTC. This sequence encodes CATSDLAGDYNEQFF.

This clonotype came up a few times. The genes are TRBV30 and TRBJ2-1; D possibly matches TRBD1 or TRBD2 (6 bases each). Germline CDR1 GTSNPN, CDR2 SVGIG (reference sequence). V lost 7 bases, J lost 7 bases, and 26 bases lay in between. The CDR3 contains 16 residues. The DNA of the CDR3 is TGTGCCTATACAAGGGGGGTAATAGCGGTAAAAAATGAGCAGTTCTTC. Its translation: CAYTRGVIAVKNEQFF.

The chain couples TRBV9 to TRBJ1-4; a possible D gene is TRBD1 (5 bases). The CDR3 sequence is 17 residues long. Trimming pared 0 bases from V and 0 bases from J, leaving 12 bases between. The germline V gene has CDR1 SGDLS and CDR2 YYNGEE. CDR3: CASSVGMGGPTNEKLFF. For the CDR3, the DNA is TGTGCCAGCAGCGTAGGTATGGGGGGACCAACTAATGAAAAACTGTTTTTT.

This chain links TRBV6-1 with TRBJ1-5, with D unclear. The CDR3 has 16 residues. Germline CDR1 MNHNS, CDR2 SASEGT. Trimming stripped 2 bases from V and 0 bases from J, with 11 bases between. The CDR3 DNA sequence: TGTGCCAGCAGTGAATTAGAGGCCTATAGCAATCAGCCCCAGCATTTT. Its translation is CASSELEAYSNQPQHF.

The rearrangement links TRBV20-1 to TRBJ1-2; D remains ambiguous. Trimming cost V 5 bases and J 4 bases, with 14 bases left between them. The V gene's germline CDR1 is DFQATT and CDR2 SNEGSKA (reference sequence). CDR3 length equals 13 residues. The CDR3 spells CSAESPGLYGYTF. The CDR3, as DNA: TGCAGTGCTGAAAGCCCAGGACTCTATGGCTACACCTTC.

The chain joins TRBV4-2 to TRBJ2-3; D not resolved. V lost 0 bases to trimming and J lost 0 bases, with 10 bases between them. The CDR3 is 16 amino acids. Germline loops: CDR1 LGHNA, CDR2 YNFKEQ. The CDR3 nucleotides read TGTGCCAGCAGCCAAGATCTGGGTAGTAGCACAGATACGCAGTATTTT. Translated, it gives CASSQDLGSSTDTQYF.

In nucleotides, the CDR3 is TGTGCCAGCAGCTTAACTAGCGGGGGGGATACTGAGCAGTTCTTC. Protein: CASSLTSGGDTEQFF. The chain joins TRBV7-9 to TRBJ2-1; TRBD2 matches 13 bases. CDR1 is SEHNR and CDR2 is FQNEAQ in the germline V gene (reference sequence). The CDR3 has 15 amino acids. The V segment lost 2 bases and the J segment 9 bases; nucleotides outside the gene matches: 4.

This clonotype was seen once. This sequence joins TRBV5-5 and TRBJ2-4; 8 positions match TRBD1. Germline CDR1 is SGHKS and CDR2 is YYEKEE (reference sequence). V lost 0 bases and J lost 7; bases outside the gene matches: 3. The CDR3 is 14 residues long. The CDR3 loop reads CASSLGTGMNIQYF. CDR3 sequence (DNA): TGTGCCAGCAGCTTGGGGACAGGGATGAACATTCAGTACTTC. Full variable domain (remainder filled in from reference TRBV5-5 and TRBJ2-4): DAGVTQSPTHLIKTRGQQVTLRCSPISGHKSVSWYQQVLGQGPQFIFQYYEKEERGRGNFPDRFSARQFPNYSSELNVNALLLGDSALYLCASSLGTGMNIQYFGAGTRLSVL.

This clonotype appeared many times. The J gene is TRBJ1-1, the V gene TRBV18; TRBD1 matches at 9 bases. The CDR3 covers 14 residues. Germline V lookup: CDR1 KGHSH, CDR2 LQKENI. Trimming took 3 bases from V and 7 from J; bases not matched to a gene: 6. In DNA form, the CDR3 reads TGTGCCAGCTCACCTGGGACAGGGTTTAGTGAAGCTTTCTTT. As protein: CASSPGTGFSEAFF.

This clonotype was counted only a few times. The V and J genes are TRBV20-1 and TRBJ2-3; TRBD2 matches at 7 bases. Germline V CDR1 and CDR2: DFQATT, SNEGSKA (reference sequence). The length of the CDR3 is 16 residues. Losses at the gene ends were 0 bases for V and 4 bases for J; bases not matched to a gene: 10. The DNA of the CDR3 is TGCAGTGCTAGAGATGGGATGGCGGGAGTTGCAGATACGCAGTATTTT. This sequence encodes CSARDGMAGVADTQYF.

The CDR3 sequence is CASSRRGADTGELFF. DNA of the CDR3: TGTGCCAGCAGCCGCAGGGGGGCCGACACCGGGGAGCTGTTTTTT. The chain has TRBV11-1 and TRBJ2-2; a possible D gene is TRBD1 (7 bases). V lost 5 bases and J lost 3, with 13 bases in between. CDR1 is SGHAT and CDR2 is FQDESV in the germline V gene (reference sequence). This CDR3 contains 15 residues. Based on the CDR3 plus reference TRBV11-1 and TRBJ2-2, the full variable domain is EAEVAQSPRYKITEKSQAVAFWCDPISGHATLYWYRQILGQGPELLVQFQDESVVDDSQLPKDRFSAERLKGVDSTLKIQPAELGDSAMYLCASSRRGADTGELFFGEGSRLTVL.

This clonotype occurred a few times. The J gene is TRBJ2-7, the V gene TRBV5-6; D is perhaps TRBD2 (7 bases). In germline, CDR1 is SGHDT, CDR2 YYEEEE. Trimming pared 5 bases from V and 0 bases from J, leaving 18 bases between. This CDR3 has 16 residues. As DNA, the CDR3 is TGTGCCAGCAGTTTTGCCCCGGGGGGCAGCTCCTACGAGCAGTACTTC. Its protein product is CASSFAPGGSSYEQYF.

This sequence joins TRBV4-1 and TRBJ2-7; TRBD2 might be the D (6 bases). The CDR3 is 16 residues long. The germline V gene has CDR1 MGHRA and CDR2 YSYEKL. V was trimmed by 1 base and J by 0 bases, leaving 13 bases between them. The CDR3 sequence is CASSQGPGVSSYEQYF. The CDR3 nucleotides read TGCGCCAGCAGCCAAGGACCGGGGGTCAGCTCCTACGAGCAGTACTTC.

This clonotype appeared a few times. This chain connects TRBV12-3 or TRBV12-4 to TRBJ1-1; D remains unclear. The length of the CDR3 is 13 residues. V lost 6 bases, J lost 1 base, and 9 bases lay in between. CDR3 amino acids: CASRTDWNTEAFF. The DNA for the CDR3 is TGTGCCAGCAGAACTGACTGGAACACTGAAGCTTTCTTT.

The V and J genes are TRBV7-9 and TRBJ1-4; D gene unclear. The CDR3 consists of 14 residues. Germline CDR1 SEHNR, CDR2 FQNEAQ (reference sequence). Trimming shortened V by 2 bases and J by 8 bases, and 12 bases separated the two germline ends. CDR3 sequence: CASSLWAQNEKLFF. The CDR3 DNA is TGTGCCAGCAGCTTATGGGCCCAGAACGAAAAACTGTTTTTT.

This clonotype came up a few times. The gene calls are TRBV30 and TRBJ2-4; D ambiguous. CDR1 and CDR2 (germline): GTSNPN, SVGIG (reference sequence). CDR3 length: 11 residues. The ends were cut back, 5 bases at V and 12 bases at J, with 14 bases in the middle. The DNA of the CDR3 is TGTGCCTGGCAAACACAGACAACTCAGTACTTC. Translated: CAWQTQTTQYF.

The rearrangement uses TRBV15 and TRBJ2-3, with TRBD2 identical over 8 bases. CDR3 length: 16 amino acids. V dropped 1 base and J dropped 5; count of bases not matched to a gene: 8. Germline V gives CDR1 LNHNV, CDR2 YYDKDF (reference sequence). The CDR3 is CATSRGTGGPRDTQYF. The CDR3 nucleotides read TGTGCCACCAGCAGAGGAACGGGAGGGCCGAGAGATACGCAGTATTTT.

This clonotype appeared a few times. The chain recombines TRBV6-5 with TRBJ1-6; D may be TRBD1 (5 bases). Germline CDR1 is MNHEY and CDR2 is SVGAGI. The CDR3 extends over 17 amino acids. V gave up 2 bases and J gave up 9 bases, with 20 bases separating them. CDR3: CASSYNGRPTAPSPLHF. DNA of the CDR3: TGTGCCAGCAGTTACAACGGACGGCCGACAGCCCCTTCACCCCTCCACTTT.

This clonotype appeared many times. The rearrangement links TRBV24-1 to TRBJ2-5, with TRBD1 matching 7 bases. The CDR3 extends over 14 amino acids. CDR1 and CDR2 from the germline V gene are KGHDR and SFDVKD. V shed 1 base and J 3 bases; nucleotides not matched to a gene: 1. This chain's CDR3 is CATSDFDREETQYF. The CDR3 coding sequence is TGTGCCACCAGTGATTTCGACAGGGAAGAGACCCAGTACTTC.